This TCR beta chain was sequenced during a study of Graves' ophthalmopathy and Graves' hyperthyroidism. The authors amplified TCR beta CDR3 regions from RNA transcripts. HTBI primers were employed in first-round RT-PCR, then a second-round multiplex PCR followed. TCRdb analysed the multiplex PCR reads with MiXCR anew, one entry per CDR3 protein. This table holds around 400,000 distinct CDR3 sequences, 15% to 20% found once. The CDR3 runs to 14 residues. Germline V gene data show CDR1 as SGHTA and CDR2 as FQGTGA. V lost 5 bases to trimming and J lost 7 bases; unmatched junction nucleotides: 10. This clonotype has ten or more counts.

Specimen: peripheral blood. J is TRBJ2-5 and V is TRBV7-3, with TRBD1 matching 7 bases. The receptor was derived from a woman between 18 and 29 years old with Graves' ophthalmopathy. The CDR3 loop is CASSPSGGFGTQYF. CDR3 DNA sequence: TGTGCCAGCAGCCCCTCAGGGGGTTTTGGGACCCAGTACTTC.